This TCR beta chain was profiled in a study of cytomegalovirus exposure and HLA in healthy donors. At the level of the study: Genetic ancestry analysis placed approximately 79% of the 410 or so donors that were genotyped in the Caucasian-associated cluster.

Germline assignment: CDR1 SEHNR and CDR2 FQNEAQ (reference sequence). The CDR3 spans 12 residues. Between the trimmed V and J ends, which lost 4 bases and 6 bases, there was a span of 9 bases. This PCR relied on a set of 60 Vbeta primers and 13 Jbeta primers. Original analysis: There were 80 million to 95 million unique TCR beta chains by a later count, and about 11 million of them were shared. TCRdb's copy holds only in-frame clones and misses some; the assay was immunoSEQ multiplex PCR. The DNA gave D and trimming, while V, J and clone size come from that table. The table includes roughly 150,000 clones, 76% detected once. In regard to this clone: Its antigen is still unknown.

Study findings and constraints: Analyses of presence/absence relied on an assumption of roughly uniform sequencing depth across donors. The productive fraction for most TCR beta V segments was about 90% or about 30% in an earlier analysis.

Sequences were obtained from PBMCs. The source is a male donor in good health and CMV-seronegative. This chain connects TRBV7-9 to TRBJ1-2, with D uncertain. The CDR3 loop is CASSSISDGYTF. DNA of the CDR3: TGTGCCAGCAGCTCGATATCAGATGGCTACACCTTC.